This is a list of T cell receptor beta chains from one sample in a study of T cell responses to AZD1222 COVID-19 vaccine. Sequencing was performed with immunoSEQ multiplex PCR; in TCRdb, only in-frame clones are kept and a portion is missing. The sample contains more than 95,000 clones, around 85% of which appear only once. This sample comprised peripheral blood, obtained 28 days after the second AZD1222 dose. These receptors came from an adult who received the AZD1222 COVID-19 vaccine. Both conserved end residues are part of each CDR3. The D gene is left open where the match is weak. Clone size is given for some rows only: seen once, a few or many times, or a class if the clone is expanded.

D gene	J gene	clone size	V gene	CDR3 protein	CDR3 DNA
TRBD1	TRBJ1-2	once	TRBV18	CASSPDRDYTF	TGTGCCAGCTCACCCGACAGGGACTACACCTTC
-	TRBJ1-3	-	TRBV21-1	CASIPDRVNTIYF	TGTGCCAGCATTCCGGACAGGGTAAACACCATATATTTT
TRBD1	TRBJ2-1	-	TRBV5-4	CASSQRQGYNEQFF	TGTGCCAGCAGCCAGAGACAGGGGTACAATGAGCAGTTCTTC
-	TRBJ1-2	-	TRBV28	CASSPRGPMEGYTF	TGTGCCAGCAGTCCCCGGGGACCCATGGAGGGCTACACCTTC
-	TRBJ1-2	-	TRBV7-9	CASSPTGTGGYTF	TGTGCCAGCAGCCCTACAGGGACGGGCGGCTACACCTTC
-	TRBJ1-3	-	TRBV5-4	CASSLGGSGNTIYF	TGTGCCAGCAGCTTGGGCGGGTCTGGAAACACCATATATTTT
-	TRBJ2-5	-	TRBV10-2	CASSESRQETQYF	TGCGCCAGCAGTGAGTCCAGGCAAGAGACCCAGTACTTC
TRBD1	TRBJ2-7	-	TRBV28	CASSSSDRAYEQYF	TGTGCCAGCAGTTCCTCTGACAGGGCCTACGAGCAGTACTTC
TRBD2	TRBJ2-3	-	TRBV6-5	CASSGLAPTDTQYF	TGTGCCAGCAGCGGACTAGCTCCCACAGATACGCAGTATTTT
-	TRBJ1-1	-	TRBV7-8	CASSLAAVPLAFF	TGTGCCAGCAGCTTAGCGGCGGTCCCTTTGGCTTTCTTT
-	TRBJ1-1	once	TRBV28	CASTDLGAISEAFF	TGTGCCAGCACTGACCTCGGGGCTATAAGTGAAGCTTTCTTT
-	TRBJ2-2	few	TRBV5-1	CASSLAGALGTGELFF	TGCGCCAGCAGCTTGGCCGGGGCCCTAGGGACCGGGGAGCTGTTTTTT
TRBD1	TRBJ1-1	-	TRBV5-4	CASSLDRTGATEAFF	TGTGCCAGCAGCTTGGATAGGACAGGGGCCACTGAAGCTTTCTTT
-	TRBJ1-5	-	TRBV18	CASRAAGTDQPQHF	TGTGCCAGCCGCGCAGCGGGGACCGATCAGCCCCAGCATTTT
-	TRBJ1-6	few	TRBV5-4	CASSLGTGYSPLHF	TGTGCCAGCAGCCTCGGGACGGGCTATTCACCCCTCCACTTT
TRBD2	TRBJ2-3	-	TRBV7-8	CASSLGEGGGWADTQYF	TGTGCCAGCAGCTTAGGCGAAGGCGGGGGGTGGGCAGATACGCAGTATTTT
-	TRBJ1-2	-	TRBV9	CASSVALGLSGYTF	TGTGCCAGCAGCGTAGCTCTGGGGTTGAGTGGCTACACCTTC
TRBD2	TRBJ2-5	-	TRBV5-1	CARSSRGGRGRGETQYF	TGCGCCCGCAGCTCCCGGGGGGGGCGGGGGCGAGGAGAGACCCAGTACTTC
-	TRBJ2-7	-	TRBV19	CASSTQQGKGYEQYF	TGTGCCAGTAGCACCCAACAGGGTAAGGGCTACGAGCAGTACTTC
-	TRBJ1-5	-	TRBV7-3	CASSQGRNQPQHF	TGTGCCAGTTCACAGGGTAGGAATCAGCCCCAGCATTTT
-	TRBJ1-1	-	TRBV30	CAGTGRRWGTEAFF	TGTGCCGGAACCGGACGGAGATGGGGCACTGAAGCTTTCTTT
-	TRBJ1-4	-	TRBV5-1	CASSLAASGREKLFF	TGCGCCAGCAGCTTGGCTGCCTCCGGGCGTGAAAAACTGTTTTTT
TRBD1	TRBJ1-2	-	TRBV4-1	CASSQPGTGDGGYTF	TGCGCCAGCAGCCAACCAGGGACAGGGGACGGCGGCTACACCTTC
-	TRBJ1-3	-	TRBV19	CASSITTTVDGNTIYF	TGTGCCAGTAGTATAACAACTACGGTAGACGGAAACACCATATATTTT
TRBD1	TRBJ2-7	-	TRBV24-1	CATLTAGTGFSDPIRAPYEQYF	TGTGCCACCTTAACGGCCGGGACAGGGTTCTCCGATCCGATCCGGGCCCCTTACGAGCAGTACTTC
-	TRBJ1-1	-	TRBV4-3	CASSQDYSGTQAFF	TGCGCCAGCAGCCAAGATTACTCCGGGACACAAGCTTTCTTT
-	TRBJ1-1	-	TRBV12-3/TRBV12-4	CASSLSPTEAFF	TGTGCCAGCAGTTTATCCCCCACTGAAGCTTTCTTT
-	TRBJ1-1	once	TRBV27	CASRLNTEAFF	TGTGCCAGCAGGTTAAACACTGAAGCTTTCTTT
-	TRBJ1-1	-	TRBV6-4	CASSERPTGNTEAFF	TGTGCCAGCAGTGAAAGACCCACAGGGAACACTGAAGCTTTCTTT
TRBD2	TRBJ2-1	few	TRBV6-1	CASSEGLAGSYNEQFF	TGTGCCAGCAGTGAGGGACTAGCGGGGTCCTACAATGAGCAGTTCTTC
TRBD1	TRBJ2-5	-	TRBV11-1	CASSSTRQGYQETQYF	TGTGCCAGCAGCTCGACGAGACAGGGGTACCAAGAGACCCAGTACTTC
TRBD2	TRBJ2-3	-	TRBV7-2	CASSLERPSGGRDTQYF	TGTGCCAGCAGCTTAGAGAGGCCTAGCGGGGGCCGAGATACGCAGTATTTT
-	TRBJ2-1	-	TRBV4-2	CASSQPPDEQFF	TGTGCCAGCAGCCAGCCCCCCGATGAGCAGTTCTTC
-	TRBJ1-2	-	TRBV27	CASSFLSRGSYGYTF	TGTGCCAGCAGTTTCCTCTCCCGAGGATCCTATGGCTACACCTTC
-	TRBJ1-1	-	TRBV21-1	CASSNGTNTEAFF	TGTGCCAGCAGCAACGGGACCAACACTGAAGCTTTCTTT
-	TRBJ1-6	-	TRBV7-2	CASSLGASSYNSPLHF	TGTGCCAGCAGCTTAGGGGCAAGCTCCTATAATTCACCCCTCCACTTT
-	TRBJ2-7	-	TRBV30	CAWANLGYEQYF	TGTGCCTGGGCCAACTTGGGCTACGAGCAGTACTTC
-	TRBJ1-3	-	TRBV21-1	CASSSRHGQPGNTIYF	TGTGCCAGCAGCTCCAGGCACGGCCAACCTGGAAACACCATATATTTT
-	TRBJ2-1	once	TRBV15	CATSRIGGGEQFF	TGTGCCACCAGCAGGATCGGGGGCGGTGAGCAGTTCTTC
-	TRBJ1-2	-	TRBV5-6	CASSLGTVYGYTF	TGTGCCAGCAGCTTGGGGACAGTCTATGGCTACACCTTC
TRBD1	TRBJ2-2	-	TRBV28	CASSLWGTHRQGSNTGELFF	TGTGCCAGCAGTTTATGGGGGACCCACCGACAGGGCTCGAACACCGGGGAGCTGTTTTTT
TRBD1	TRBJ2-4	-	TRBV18	CASSPPGQTENIQYF	TGTGCCAGCTCACCACCGGGACAGACTGAAAACATTCAGTACTTC
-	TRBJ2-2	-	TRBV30	CAWSTWAGGELFF	TGTGCCTGGAGTACTTGGGCGGGCGGGGAGCTGTTTTTT
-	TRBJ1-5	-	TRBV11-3	CASSPRHHHSNQPQHF	TGTGCCAGCAGCCCACGACATCACCATAGCAATCAGCCCCAGCATTTT
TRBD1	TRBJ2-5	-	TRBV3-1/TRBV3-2	CASSQAGTDLTSGETQYF	TGTGCCAGCAGCCAGGCCGGGACAGATCTAACCTCCGGAGAGACCCAGTACTTC
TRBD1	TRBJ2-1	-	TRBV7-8	CASSPDRVNEQFF	TGTGCCAGCAGCCCGGACAGGGTCAATGAGCAGTTCTTC
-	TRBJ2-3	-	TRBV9	CASSATPGGMYTQYF	TGTGCCAGCAGCGCTACCCCGGGCGGAATGTATACGCAGTATTTT
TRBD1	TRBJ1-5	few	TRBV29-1	CSVGTGGQPQHF	TGCAGCGTTGGGACAGGGGGTCAGCCCCAGCATTTT